Presented here are 21 T cell receptor beta chains from one specimen sequenced in a study of T cells after yellow fever vaccination. MiXCR, applied by TCRdb to the 5' RACE reads, yields one record per CDR3 protein. The repertoire includes some 350,000 distinct CDR3 sequences, roughly 4% of them detected once, and less than 25% sits in the top ten. This material consisted of PBMCs, taken 5 days after the yellow fever booster vaccination. These receptor sequences come from a man younger than 35 who received the YFV17D yellow fever vaccine.

The genes are TRBV5-1 and TRBJ2-3; TRBD2 matches at 8 bases. The germline V gene encodes CDR1 SGHRS and CDR2 YFSETQ. The CDR3 contains 16 residues. V shed 2 bases and J 4 bases; nucleotides not matched to a gene: 9. CDR3 sequence reads: CASSFDLSGAADTQYF. CDR3 DNA: TGCGCCAGCAGCTTCGACCTTAGCGGGGCAGCAGATACGCAGTATTTT.

This clonotype was seen repeatedly, ten times or more. The V call is TRBV7-9, the J call TRBJ1-4, with TRBD1 matching 7 bases. This CDR3 contains 14 residues. V lost 5 bases and J lost 2; bases outside the gene matches: 2. From germline, CDR1 is SEHNR and CDR2 FQNEAQ (reference sequence). CDR3 residues: CASSGTDTNEKLFF. The CDR3, as DNA: TGTGCCAGCAGCGGGACAGATACTAATGAAAAACTGTTTTTT.

This clonotype occurred many times. This chain connects TRBV5-6 to TRBJ2-2; no clear D. The CDR3 runs 14 residues. Germline V gives CDR1 SGHDT, CDR2 YYEEEE. V gave up 0 bases and J gave up 1 base, with 4 bases separating them. The CDR3 sequence: CASSLDVNTGELFF. CDR3 DNA sequence: TGTGCCAGCAGCTTGGACGTGAACACCGGGGAGCTGTTTTTT. Full variable domain (remainder filled in from reference TRBV5-6 and TRBJ2-2): DAGVTQSPTHLIKTRGQQVTLRCSPKSGHDTVSWYQQALGQGPQFIFQYYEEEERQRGNFPDRFSGHQFPNYSSELNVNALLLGDSALYLCASSLDVNTGELFFGEGSRLTVL.

The chain carries TRBV9 and TRBJ2-1; 7 bases match TRBD2. The CDR3 covers 14 residues. V was clipped by 3 bases and J by 10 bases; unmatched bases: 10. Germline CDR1 is SGDLS and CDR2 is YYNGEE. The CDR3 region is CASSASGTRREQFF. CDR3 bases: TGTGCCAGCAGCGCTAGCGGTACCAGGAGGGAGCAGTTCTTC.

This clonotype has more than one count but fewer than ten. The genes are TRBV4-1 and TRBJ1-2, with D perhaps matching TRBD1 (6 bases). Germline V CDR1 and CDR2: MGHRA, YSYEKL. The CDR3 sequence is 13 residues long. V was clipped by 0 bases and J by 7 bases, with 9 bases between them. CDR3 coding DNA: TGCGCCAGCAGCCAAGAGGGGGCGGGTGGCTACACCTTC. Translated: CASSQEGAGGYTF.

This clonotype was picked up many times. The chain has TRBV5-5 and TRBJ1-4, with unresolved D. This CDR3 contains 15 residues. The germline V gene encodes CDR1 SGHKS and CDR2 YYEKEE (reference sequence). V lost 6 bases and J lost 4, with 16 bases in between. CDR3 nucleotides: TGTGCCAGCACCCTCGACCCTAGACGTAATGAAAAACTGTTTTTT. Translation gives CASTLDPRRNEKLFF. Supplemented by reference TRBV5-5 and TRBJ1-4, the full variable domain reads DAGVTQSPTHLIKTRGQQVTLRCSPISGHKSVSWYQQVLGQGPQFIFQYYEKEERGRGNFPDRFSARQFPNYSSELNVNALLLGDSALYLCASTLDPRRNEKLFFGSGTQLSVL.

The sample holds many counts of this clonotype. V is TRBV20-1 and J is TRBJ1-1; TRBD1 aligns across 12 bases. The V gene end was trimmed by 5 bases and the J gene end by 7 bases; junction bases not matched to a gene: 5. The CDR3 loop spans 13 amino acids. Germline V gene data show CDR1 as DFQATT and CDR2 as SNEGSKA (reference sequence). CDR3 in amino acids: CSAAGTGGGEAFF. The CDR3 coding sequence is TGCAGTGCTGCCGGGACAGGGGGCGGTGAAGCTTTCTTT.

This chain connects TRBV5-1 to TRBJ2-7; D is possibly TRBD1 or TRBD2 (5 bases each). CDR1 and CDR2 from the germline V gene are SGHRS and YFSETQ. The CDR3 runs to 15 residues. This CDR3 reads CASSLAGGGLNEQCV. CDR3 sequence (DNA): TGCGCCAGCAGCTTGGCCGGTGGGGGTCTCAACGAGCAGTGCGTC.

The chain has TRBV12-3 or TRBV12-4 and TRBJ1-2; 7 nucleotides align to TRBD1. CDR3 length equals 13 residues. Germline trimming cut 6 bases from V and 6 bases from J; bases unmatched to any gene: 7. The CDR3 protein is CASRIRGGNGYTF. The CDR3 nucleotides read TGTGCCAGCAGGATCAGGGGGGGCAATGGCTACACCTTC.

This clonotype has just a few counts. The V call is TRBV5-4, the J call TRBJ1-1, with 8 bases aligning to TRBD1. V lost 4 bases and J lost 4; bases outside the gene matches: 9. The CDR3 length is 15 residues. The germline V gene encodes CDR1 SGHNT and CDR2 YYREEE (reference sequence). The CDR3 loop reads CASSVRQGRGTEAFF. In nucleotides, the CDR3 is TGTGCCAGCAGCGTCCGACAGGGGAGGGGCACTGAAGCTTTCTTT.

The sample holds a few counts of this clonotype. An end of the junction does not agree with germline; a read error may underlie this. The chain combines TRBV6-1 with TRBJ1-4; maybe TRBD1 (5 bases). This CDR3 spans 13 amino acids. CDR1 MNHNS and CDR2 SASEGT come from the germline V gene. CDR3 amino acids: CASSEGRTEKLFF. CDR3 coding DNA: TGTGCCAGCAGTGAGGGACGGACTGAAAAACTTTTTTTT.

This clonotype came up many times. The rearrangement uses TRBV5-1 and TRBJ1-1; D possibly corresponds to TRBD1 (5 bases). Trimming shortened V by 0 bases and J by 4 bases, and 10 bases separated the two germline ends. In germline, CDR1 is SGHRS, CDR2 YFSETQ. The CDR3 is 14 residues long. CDR3 sequence: CASSLAPGTTEAFF. Here the CDR3 DNA reads TGCGCCAGCAGCTTGGCCCCAGGGACCACTGAAGCTTTCTTT.

This clonotype was counted a few times. The CDR3 reads CASSSGLAGLRGEQFF. In DNA, the CDR3 is TGTGCCAGCAGCTCCGGACTAGCGGGGCTGCGCGGTGAGCAGTTCTTC. V is TRBV7-2 and J is TRBJ2-1; 12 bases fit TRBD2. The germline CDR1 and CDR2 sequences are SGHTA and FQGNSA. This CDR3 contains 16 residues. V dropped 4 bases and J dropped 9; count of bases not matched to a gene: 10.

The table lists this clonotype with a few counts. The J gene is TRBJ2-3, the V gene TRBV27, with D tentatively TRBD1 (6 bases). Germline V gene lookup returns CDR1 MNHEY and CDR2 SMNVEV (reference sequence). CDR3 size: 14 residues. V lost 7 bases and J lost 6, with 17 bases in between. This CDR3 is CASNTGSRGDTQYF. CDR3 DNA sequence: TGTGCCAGCAACACAGGGAGTCGAGGGGATACGCAGTATTTT.

V and J are TRBV5-4 and TRBJ2-3, with 8 nucleotides matching TRBD2. This CDR3 is built from 16 residues. CDR1 is SGHNT, CDR2 YYREEE, per germline (reference sequence). The V gene end was trimmed by 0 bases and the J gene end by 1 base; junction bases not matched to a gene: 4. The CDR3 region is CASSLVWRGGTDTQYF. In DNA form, the CDR3 reads TGTGCCAGCAGCTTGGTGTGGCGGGGGGGCACAGATACGCAGTATTTT.

This clonotype was detected a few times. J is TRBJ2-1 and V is TRBV4-1, with 9 bases fitting TRBD2. V gave up 1 base and J gave up 4 bases; unmatched junction bases: 8. This CDR3 spans 17 amino acids. Germline V gene lookup returns CDR1 MGHRA and CDR2 YSYEKL. The CDR3: CASSQGRLAERYNEQFF. The CDR3 region has the DNA TGCGCCAGCAGCCAAGGCAGACTAGCGGAACGATACAATGAGCAGTTCTTC.

This clonotype was seen many times. This chain connects TRBV7-2 to TRBJ1-5; D is possibly TRBD1 (6 bases). Trimming pared 4 bases from V and 15 bases from J, leaving 19 bases between. CDR3 length: 13 amino acids. CDR1 is SGHTA and CDR2 is FQGNSA in the germline V gene. CDR3 sequence (DNA): TGTGCCAGCAGCTCAAACCCCACCGGACAGCGGCATTTT. Protein product: CASSSNPTGQRHF.

This clonotype was observed a handful of times. The rearrangement uses TRBV7-9 and TRBJ2-5, with D perhaps TRBD2 (5 bases). The V gene's germline CDR1 is SEHNR and CDR2 FQNEAQ (reference sequence). The CDR3 has 14 amino acids. With 4 bases removed from V and 3 bases from J, the gap between germline ends came to 12 bases. The CDR3 is CASSSRRIEETQYF. The CDR3 DNA follows: TGTGCCAGCAGCTCCCGGAGGATAGAAGAGACCCAGTACTTC.

The chain recombines TRBV6-2 or TRBV6-3 with TRBJ2-5; no reliable D call. CDR1 and CDR2 from the germline V gene are MNHEY and SVGEGT. This CDR3 is built from 14 residues. The V end lost 3 bases, the J end lost 4 bases, and 12 bases lay between the germline ends. CDR3 DNA: TGTGCCAGCAGTTATAACAGCGACGGAGAGACCCAGTACTTC. It encodes CASSYNSDGETQYF.

In its sample, this clonotype was seen a few times. This chain uses TRBV5-1 with TRBJ2-5; D perhaps matches TRBD1 (5 bases). CDR3 length equals 14 residues. Germline V gene data show CDR1 as SGHRS and CDR2 as YFSETQ. V was clipped by 0 bases and J by 5 bases, with 11 bases between them. CDR3 in DNA: TGCGCCAGCAGCTTGGGCAGGGCGCCGGAGACCCAGTACTTC. Protein product: CASSLGRAPETQYF.

This clonotype came up many times. The V gene is TRBV4-3, the J gene TRBJ2-4, with D tentatively TRBD1 (5 bases). Trimming removed 0 bases from V and 7 bases from J, with 19 bases in between. This CDR3 spans 17 amino acids. The germline V gene has CDR1 LGHNA and CDR2 YSLEER. The CDR3 is CASSQDRHRMSGNIQYF. As DNA, the CDR3 is TGCGCCAGCAGCCAAGATCGCCACAGGATGTCGGGTAACATTCAGTACTTC.